This is a list of T cell receptor beta chains from one sample in a study of T-cell memory formation after mild COVID-19. Each CDR3 protein gets one entry after TCRdb re-called the 5' RACE reads with MiXCR. The data contain about half a million distinct CDR3 sequences, roughly 18% of them singletons. The sample consisted of PBMCs or a T cell subset sorted from them (not recorded which). The source is an adult woman who had mild COVID-19 (a few samples of this study predate the infection). Cell type and time point are not known. Each CDR3 is given with its conserved first and last residue. Fields, in order: V gene, J gene, D gene, clone size, CDR3 DNA, CDR3 protein. D genes are given only for firm matches. For some rows the clone size is stated as once, few or many, or as a class when expanded; others skip it.

TRBV5-1	TRBJ1-6	TRBD1	many	TGCGCCAGCAGGCCTGACAGGGGTAATTCACCCCTCCACTTT	CASRPDRGNSPLHF
TRBV7-6	TRBJ1-5	-	many	TGTGCCAGCAGCTTATCACAACCAGGATTTAGCAATCAGCCCCAGCATTTT	CASSLSQPGFSNQPQHF
TRBV30	TRBJ1-6	-	-	TGTGCGTTGAGACTGAATAATTCACCCCTCCACTTT	CALRLNNSPLHF
TRBV15	TRBJ2-1	-	-	TGTGCCACCAGCAGTGAAGGATTTGGTGAGCAGTTCTTC	CATSSEGFGEQFF
TRBV4-1	TRBJ1-1	-	many	TGCGCCAGCAGCCAAGATAACGGGGGGTCTGAAGCTTTCTTT	CASSQDNGGSEAFF
TRBV6-6	TRBJ2-5	-	few	TGTGCCAGCAGTTACTCCGGGGGGCTTCAAGAGACCCAGTACTTC	CASSYSGGLQETQYF
TRBV5-8	TRBJ2-3	-	once	TGTGCCAGCAGCTTACCCGGGGCGGGTACGCAGTATTTT	CASSLPGAGTQYF
TRBV20-1	TRBJ2-3	-	-	TGCAGTGCTAGAGAGGGGACAGATACGCAGTATTTT	CSAREGTDTQYF
TRBV4-1	TRBJ2-5	TRBD2	-	TGCGCCAGCAGCCAAACACTAGCGGGGGGTCCCCAAGAGACCCAGTACTTC	CASSQTLAGGPQETQYF
TRBV5-1	TRBJ1-4	-	-	TGCGCCAGCAGCTTTGGGCAGGGCTCTGAAAAACTGTTTTTT	CASSFGQGSEKLFF
TRBV12-3/TRBV12-4	TRBJ2-1	-	many	TGTGCCAGCAGTTTCCCCCAGGTTAGCTCCTACAATGAGCAGTTCTTC	CASSFPQVSSYNEQFF
TRBV20-1	TRBJ2-1	-	-	TGCAGTGCTAGAAGGGGACGAGACAATGAGCAGTTCTTC	CSARRGRDNEQFF
TRBV9	TRBJ2-3	-	-	TGTGCCAGCAGCGTTTATCTGGGGGTGGTCACAGATACGCAGTATTTT	CASSVYLGVVTDTQYF
TRBV6-6	TRBJ2-1	-	-	TGTGCCAGCAGTTCCCGACAGGCCAGTAGGTACAATGAGCAGTTCTTC	CASSSRQASRYNEQFF
TRBV5-1	TRBJ1-4	-	few	TGCGCCAGCAGCTTGCAGGCCTCAAATGAAAAACTGTTTTTT	CASSLQASNEKLFF
TRBV12-3/TRBV12-4	TRBJ2-3	-	-	TGTGCCAGCAGTTCCTTGTTGGTACTAGCTTTTAGCACAGATACGCAGTATTTT	CASSSLLVLAFSTDTQYF
TRBV27	TRBJ2-2	-	many	TGTGCCAGCAGTTTCCCAACCGGCGGGGAGCTGTTTTTT	CASSFPTGGELFF
TRBV12-5	TRBJ1-5	-	-	TGTGCTAGTGGCGAAGGACAGAAGAATCAGCCCCAGCATTTT	CASGEGQKNQPQHF
TRBV24-1	TRBJ1-2	-	-	TGTGCCACCAGTGGTCCGACAGGCTCATATGGCTACACCTTC	CATSGPTGSYGYTF
TRBV7-8	TRBJ2-7	TRBD2	few	TGTGCCAGCAACCCAGGGAGCCTAGCGGGAGGGGAGTACGAGCAGTACTTC	CASNPGSLAGGEYEQYF
TRBV4-2	TRBJ2-1	-	-	TGTGCCAGCAGCCTGGGACTCAAGGATGAGCAGTTCTTC	CASSLGLKDEQFF
TRBV6-2/TRBV6-3	TRBJ2-6	-	-	TGTGCCAGCAGTTACTCTTCTCGGTCGCTGCGGGCCAACGTCCTGACTTTC	CASSYSSRSLRANVLTF
TRBV15	TRBJ2-1	TRBD1	-	TGTGCCACCAGCAGAGCTAGGGCAGGGGGCCCGGGCAATGAGCAGTTCTTC	CATSRARAGGPGNEQFF
TRBV18	TRBJ2-1	-	few	TGTGCCAGCTCACCCCCGCAGGGGAGCGGGAATGAGCAGTTCTTC	CASSPPQGSGNEQFF
TRBV5-1	TRBJ2-1	TRBD2	-	TGCGCCAGCAGGCGGATAGCGGGAGTTAATGAGCAGTTCTTC	CASRRIAGVNEQFF
TRBV6-5	TRBJ2-7	TRBD2	-	TGTGCCAGCAGTCATATAGCGGGGGGGACTTACGAGCAGTACTTC	CASSHIAGGTYEQYF
TRBV29-1	TRBJ2-1	TRBD2	-	TGCAGCGTTGACCGGCGGCGGGAGGGCCGGGGTGAGCAGTTCTTC	CSVDRRREGRGEQFF
TRBV11-3	TRBJ2-2	-	-	TGTGCCAGCAGCTCGTCGGGACCCATGACCGGGGAGCTGTTTTTT	CASSSSGPMTGELFF
TRBV5-1	TRBJ2-3	-	many	TGCGCCAGCAGTCGGATACAAAACGCAGATACGCAGTATTTT	CASSRIQNADTQYF
TRBV27	TRBJ2-2	-	-	TGTGCCAGCAGACATAGATGGCAGACCGGGGAGCTGTTTTTT	CASRHRWQTGELFF
TRBV9	TRBJ2-7	-	-	TGTGCCAGCAGCGTAGGATATGAGGGCTCCTACGAGCAGTACTTC	CASSVGYEGSYEQYF
TRBV30	TRBJ2-1	TRBD1	-	TGTGCCTGGAGGGACAGGGCCGGTGAGCAGTTCTTC	CAWRDRAGEQFF
TRBV3-1	TRBJ1-1	-	-	TGTGCCAGCAGCCAAGCAAAGGGGGTCACTGAAGCTTTCTTT	CASSQAKGVTEAFF